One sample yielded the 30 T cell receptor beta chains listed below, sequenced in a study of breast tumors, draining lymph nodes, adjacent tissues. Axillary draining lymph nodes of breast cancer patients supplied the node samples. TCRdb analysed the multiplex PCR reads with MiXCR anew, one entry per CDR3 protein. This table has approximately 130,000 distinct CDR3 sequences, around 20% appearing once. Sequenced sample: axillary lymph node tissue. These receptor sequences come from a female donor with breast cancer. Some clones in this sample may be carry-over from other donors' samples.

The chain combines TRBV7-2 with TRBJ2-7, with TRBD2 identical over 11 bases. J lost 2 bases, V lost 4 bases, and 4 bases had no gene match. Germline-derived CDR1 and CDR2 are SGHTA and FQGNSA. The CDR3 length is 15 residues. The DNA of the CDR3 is TGTGCCAGCAGCTGGGGACTAGCGGCCACCTACGAGCAGTACTTC. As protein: CASSWGLAATYEQYF.

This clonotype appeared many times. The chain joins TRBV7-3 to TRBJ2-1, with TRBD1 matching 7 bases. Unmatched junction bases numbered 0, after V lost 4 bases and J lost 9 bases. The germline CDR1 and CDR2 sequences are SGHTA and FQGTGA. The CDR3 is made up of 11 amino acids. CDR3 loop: CASSSGGEQFF. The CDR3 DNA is TGTGCCAGCAGCTCAGGGGGTGAGCAGTTCTTC.

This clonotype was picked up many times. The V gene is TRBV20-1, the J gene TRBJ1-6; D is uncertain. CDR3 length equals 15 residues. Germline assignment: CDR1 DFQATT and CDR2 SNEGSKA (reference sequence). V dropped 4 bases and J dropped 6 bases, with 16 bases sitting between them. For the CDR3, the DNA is TGCAGTGCTAACCGGACCTATTTCTGTAATTCACCCCTCCACTTT. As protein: CSANRTYFCNSPLHF.

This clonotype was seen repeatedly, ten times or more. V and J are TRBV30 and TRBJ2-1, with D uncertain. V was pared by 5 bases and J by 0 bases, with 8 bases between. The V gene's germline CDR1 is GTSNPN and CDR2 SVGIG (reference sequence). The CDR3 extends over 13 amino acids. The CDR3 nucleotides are TGTGCCTGGCATGCAGACTCCTACAATGAGCAGTTCTTC. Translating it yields CAWHADSYNEQFF. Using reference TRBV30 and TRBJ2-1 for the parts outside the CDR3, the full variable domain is SQTIHQWPATLVQPVGSPLSLECTVEGTSNPNLYWYRQAAGRGLQLLFYSVGIGQISSEVPQNLSASRPQDRQFILSSKKLLLSDSGFYLCAWHADSYNEQFFGPGTRLTVL.

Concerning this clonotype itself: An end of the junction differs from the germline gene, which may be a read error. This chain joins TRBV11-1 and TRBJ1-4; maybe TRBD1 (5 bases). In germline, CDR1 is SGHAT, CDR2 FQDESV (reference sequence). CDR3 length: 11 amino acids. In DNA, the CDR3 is TGTGCCAGCAGCCAGGGAGAAAAACTGTCTTTT. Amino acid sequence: CASSQGEKLSF.

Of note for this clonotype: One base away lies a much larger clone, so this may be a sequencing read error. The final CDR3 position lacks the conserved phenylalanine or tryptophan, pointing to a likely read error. The DNA of the CDR3 is TGTGCCAGCAGTGTGGATGGGGGGATGCAGTTCATC. It is translated as CASSVDGGMQFI. The chain recombines TRBV11-2 with TRBJ2-1, with D perhaps matching TRBD2 (6 bases). This CDR3 spans 12 amino acids. CDR1 and CDR2 from the germline V gene are SGHAT and FQNNGV. V lost 6 bases and J lost 12, with 15 bases in between.

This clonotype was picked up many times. In nucleotides, the CDR3 is TGCAGTGCTAGTTCCATGAAAATAATAGCGGGAGCATATGAGCAGTTCTTC. Protein: CSASSMKIIAGAYEQFF. The V and J genes are TRBV20-1 and TRBJ2-1, with 9 bases fitting TRBD2. Germline lookup yields CDR1 DFQATT and CDR2 SNEGSKA (reference sequence). The CDR3 extends over 17 amino acids. Germline trimming cut 3 bases from V and 8 bases from J; bases unmatched to any gene: 17.

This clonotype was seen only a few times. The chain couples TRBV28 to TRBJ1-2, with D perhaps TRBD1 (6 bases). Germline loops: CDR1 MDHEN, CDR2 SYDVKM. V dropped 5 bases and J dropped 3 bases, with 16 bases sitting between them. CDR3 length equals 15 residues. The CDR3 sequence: CASSPRIQGHYGYTF. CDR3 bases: TGTGCCAGCAGTCCACGGATTCAGGGGCACTATGGCTACACCTTC.

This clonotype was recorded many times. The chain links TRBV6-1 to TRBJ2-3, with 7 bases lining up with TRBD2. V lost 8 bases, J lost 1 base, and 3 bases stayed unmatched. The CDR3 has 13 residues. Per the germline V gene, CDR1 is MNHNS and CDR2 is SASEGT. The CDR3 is CASRREGTDTQYF. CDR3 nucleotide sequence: TGTGCCAGCCGCCGGGAGGGCACAGATACGCAGTATTTT.

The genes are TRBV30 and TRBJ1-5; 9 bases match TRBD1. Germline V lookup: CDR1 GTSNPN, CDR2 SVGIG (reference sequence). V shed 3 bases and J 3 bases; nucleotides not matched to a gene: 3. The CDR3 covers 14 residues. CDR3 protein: CAWRGTGYNQPQHF. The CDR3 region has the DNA TGTGCCTGGAGAGGGACAGGGTACAATCAGCCCCAGCATTTT.

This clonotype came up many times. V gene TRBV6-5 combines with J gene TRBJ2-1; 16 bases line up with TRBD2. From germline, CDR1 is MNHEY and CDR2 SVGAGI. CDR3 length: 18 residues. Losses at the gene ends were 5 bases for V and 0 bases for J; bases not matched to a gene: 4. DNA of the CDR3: TGTGCCAGCAGTGGGACTAGCGGGAGGGCCGCCTCCTACAATGAGCAGTTCTTC. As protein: CASSGTSGRAASYNEQFF.

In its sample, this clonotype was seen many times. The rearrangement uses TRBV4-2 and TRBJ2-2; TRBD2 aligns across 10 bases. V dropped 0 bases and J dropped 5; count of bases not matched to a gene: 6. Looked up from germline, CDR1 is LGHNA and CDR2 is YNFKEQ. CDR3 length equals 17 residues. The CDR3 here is CASSQDPSGGATGELFF. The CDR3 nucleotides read TGTGCCAGCAGCCAAGATCCGAGCGGGGGGGCTACCGGGGAGCTGTTTTTT.

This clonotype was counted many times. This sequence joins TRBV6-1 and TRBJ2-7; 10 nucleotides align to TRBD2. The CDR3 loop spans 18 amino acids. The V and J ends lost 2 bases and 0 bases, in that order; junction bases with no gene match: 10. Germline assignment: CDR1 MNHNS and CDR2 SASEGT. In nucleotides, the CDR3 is TGTGCCAGCAGTGAACCTAGCGGGAGATGGGGCAGCTCCTACGAGCAGTACTTC. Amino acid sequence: CASSEPSGRWGSSYEQYF.

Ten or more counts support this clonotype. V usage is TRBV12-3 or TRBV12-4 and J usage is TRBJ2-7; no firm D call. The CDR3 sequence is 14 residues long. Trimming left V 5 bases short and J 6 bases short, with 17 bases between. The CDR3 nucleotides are TGTGCCAGCAGTCCGATCCGGAACATAGGCGAGCAGTACTTC. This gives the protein CASSPIRNIGEQYF.

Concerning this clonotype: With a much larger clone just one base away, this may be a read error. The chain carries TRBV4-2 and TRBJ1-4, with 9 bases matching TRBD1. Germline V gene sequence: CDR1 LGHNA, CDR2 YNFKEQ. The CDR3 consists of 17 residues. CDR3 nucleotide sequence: TGTGCCAGCAGCCAAGATGGGACAGGGTCTGGTGGGGAAAGACTGTTTTTT. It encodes CASSQDGTGSGGERLFF.

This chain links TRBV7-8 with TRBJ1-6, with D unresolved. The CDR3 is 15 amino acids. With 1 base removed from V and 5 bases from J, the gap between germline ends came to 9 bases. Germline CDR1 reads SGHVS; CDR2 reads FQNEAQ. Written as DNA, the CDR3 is TGTGCCAGCAGCTTAGGGAATGGGGATAATTCACCCCTCCACTTT. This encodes CASSLGNGDNSPLHF.

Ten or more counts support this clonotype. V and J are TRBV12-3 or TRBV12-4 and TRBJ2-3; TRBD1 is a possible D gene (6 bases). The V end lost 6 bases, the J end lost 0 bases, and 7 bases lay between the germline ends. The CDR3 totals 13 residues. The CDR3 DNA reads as TGTGCCAGCAGGGGGGCAAGCACAGATACGCAGTATTTT. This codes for CASRGASTDTQYF.

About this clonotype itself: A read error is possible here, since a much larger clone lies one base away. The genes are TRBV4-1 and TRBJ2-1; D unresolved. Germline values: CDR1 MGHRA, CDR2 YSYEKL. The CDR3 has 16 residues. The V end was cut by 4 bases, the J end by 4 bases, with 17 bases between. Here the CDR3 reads CASSPGIESRYNEQFF. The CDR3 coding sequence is TGCGCCAGCAGCCCCGGTATTGAGTCTCGGTACAATGAGCAGTTCTTC.

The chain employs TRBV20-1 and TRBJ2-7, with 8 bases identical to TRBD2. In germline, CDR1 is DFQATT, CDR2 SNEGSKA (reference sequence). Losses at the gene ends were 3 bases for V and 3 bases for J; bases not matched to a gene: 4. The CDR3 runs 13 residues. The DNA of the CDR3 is TGCAGTGCTAGGGGGCTAGCGGGCTACGAGCAGTACTTC. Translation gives CSARGLAGYEQYF.

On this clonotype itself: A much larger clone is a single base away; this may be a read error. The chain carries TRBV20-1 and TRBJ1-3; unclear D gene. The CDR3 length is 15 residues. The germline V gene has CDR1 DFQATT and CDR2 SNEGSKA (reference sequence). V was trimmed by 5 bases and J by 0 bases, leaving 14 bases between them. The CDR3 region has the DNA TGCAGTGCTCCCAGGACTGTTAGCTCTGGAAACACCATATATTTT. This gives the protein CSAPRTVSSGNTIYF.

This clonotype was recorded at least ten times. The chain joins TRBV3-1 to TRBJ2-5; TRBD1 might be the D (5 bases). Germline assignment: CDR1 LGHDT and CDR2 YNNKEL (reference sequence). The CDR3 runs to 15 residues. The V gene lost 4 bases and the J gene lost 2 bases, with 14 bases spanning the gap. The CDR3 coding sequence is TGTGCCAGCAGCCCTGGGGCTACCAGACAAGAGACCCAGTACTTC. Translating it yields CASSPGATRQETQYF.

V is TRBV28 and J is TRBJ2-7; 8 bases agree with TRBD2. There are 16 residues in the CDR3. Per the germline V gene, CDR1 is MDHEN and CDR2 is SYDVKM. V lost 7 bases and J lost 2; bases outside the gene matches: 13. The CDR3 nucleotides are TGTGCCAGCACCTCGGGGCTAGCGGGCCCTACCTACGAGCAGTACTTC. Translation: CASTSGLAGPTYEQYF.

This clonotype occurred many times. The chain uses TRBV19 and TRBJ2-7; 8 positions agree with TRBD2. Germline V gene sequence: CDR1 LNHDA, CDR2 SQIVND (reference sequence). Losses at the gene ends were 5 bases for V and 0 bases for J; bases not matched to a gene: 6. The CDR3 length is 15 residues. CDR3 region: CASSPVAGGSYEQYF. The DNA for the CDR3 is TGTGCCAGTAGTCCCGTGGCGGGAGGCTCCTACGAGCAGTACTTC.

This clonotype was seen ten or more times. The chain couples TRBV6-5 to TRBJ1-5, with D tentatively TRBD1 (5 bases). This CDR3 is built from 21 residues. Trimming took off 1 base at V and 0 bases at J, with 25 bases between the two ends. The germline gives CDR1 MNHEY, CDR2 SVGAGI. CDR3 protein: CASSYYPPTVREPYSNQPQHF. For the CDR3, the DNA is TGTGCCAGCAGTTACTACCCCCCAACCGTCAGGGAACCTTATAGCAATCAGCCCCAGCATTTT.

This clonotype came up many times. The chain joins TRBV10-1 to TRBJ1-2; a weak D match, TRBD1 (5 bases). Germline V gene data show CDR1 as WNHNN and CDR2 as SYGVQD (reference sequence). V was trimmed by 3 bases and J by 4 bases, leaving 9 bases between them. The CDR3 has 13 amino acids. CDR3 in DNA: TGCGCCAGCAGTGAAGACAGTTCCTATGGCTACACCTTC. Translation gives CASSEDSSYGYTF.

CDR3 sequence (DNA): TGTGCCAGCAGCTCTGGACAGCGTGAAGCTTTCTTT. As protein: CASSSGQREAFF. V and J are TRBV7-9 and TRBJ1-1, with a tentative D call TRBD1 (6 bases). V was trimmed by 4 bases and J by 7 bases, leaving 10 bases between them. Germline CDR1 reads SEHNR; CDR2 reads FQNEAQ (reference sequence). This CDR3 comprises 12 residues.

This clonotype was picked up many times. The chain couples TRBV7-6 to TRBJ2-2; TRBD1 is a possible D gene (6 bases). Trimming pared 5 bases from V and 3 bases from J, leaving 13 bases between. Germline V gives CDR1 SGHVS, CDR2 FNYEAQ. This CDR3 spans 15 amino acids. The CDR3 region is CASSLRDTDTGELFF. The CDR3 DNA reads TGTGCCAGCAGCCTCCGGGACACCGACACCGGGGAGCTGTTTTTT.

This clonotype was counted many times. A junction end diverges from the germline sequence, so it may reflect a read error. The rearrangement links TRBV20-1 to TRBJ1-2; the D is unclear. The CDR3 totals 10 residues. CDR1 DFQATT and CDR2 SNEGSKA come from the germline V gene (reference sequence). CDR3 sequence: CSARVSGYTF. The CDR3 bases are TGTAGTGCTAGAGTAAGTGGCTACACCTTC.

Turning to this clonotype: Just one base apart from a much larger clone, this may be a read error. CDR3 nucleotide sequence: TGTGCCAGCAGTTTTGGCGGGACTAGCCAAAGGAGGCAGTTCTTC. This translates into CASSFGGTSQRRQFF. The chain couples TRBV28 to TRBJ2-1; 9 bases line up with TRBD2. The CDR3 is 15 amino acids. J was trimmed by 12 bases and V by 3 bases; bases with no gene match: 12. Germline V lookup: CDR1 MDHEN, CDR2 SYDVKM.

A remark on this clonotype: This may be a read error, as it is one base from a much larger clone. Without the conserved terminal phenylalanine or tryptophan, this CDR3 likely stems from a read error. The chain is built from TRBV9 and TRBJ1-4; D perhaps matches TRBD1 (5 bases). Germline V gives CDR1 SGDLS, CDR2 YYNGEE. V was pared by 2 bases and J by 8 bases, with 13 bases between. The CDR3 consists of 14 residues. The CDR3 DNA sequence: TGTGCCAGCAGCGTGTCAGGGCTAGGAGAAAAACTGTTTCTT. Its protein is CASSVSGLGEKLFL.